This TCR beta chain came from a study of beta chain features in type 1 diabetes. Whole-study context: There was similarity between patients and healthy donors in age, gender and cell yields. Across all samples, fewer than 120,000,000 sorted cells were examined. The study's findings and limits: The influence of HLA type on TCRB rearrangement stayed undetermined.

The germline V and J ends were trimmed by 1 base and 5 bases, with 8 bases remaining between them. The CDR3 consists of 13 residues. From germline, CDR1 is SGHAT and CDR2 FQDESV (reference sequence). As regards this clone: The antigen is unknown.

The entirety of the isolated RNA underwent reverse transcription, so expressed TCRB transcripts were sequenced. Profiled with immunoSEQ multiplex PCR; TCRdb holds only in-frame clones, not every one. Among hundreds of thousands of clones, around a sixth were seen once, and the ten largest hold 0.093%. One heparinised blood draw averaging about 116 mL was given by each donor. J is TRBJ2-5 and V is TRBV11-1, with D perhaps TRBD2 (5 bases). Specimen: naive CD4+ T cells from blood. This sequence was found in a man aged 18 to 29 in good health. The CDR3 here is CASSLGRGETQYF. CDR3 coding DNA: TGTGCCAGCAGCTTAGGACGGGGTGAGACCCAGTACTTC.